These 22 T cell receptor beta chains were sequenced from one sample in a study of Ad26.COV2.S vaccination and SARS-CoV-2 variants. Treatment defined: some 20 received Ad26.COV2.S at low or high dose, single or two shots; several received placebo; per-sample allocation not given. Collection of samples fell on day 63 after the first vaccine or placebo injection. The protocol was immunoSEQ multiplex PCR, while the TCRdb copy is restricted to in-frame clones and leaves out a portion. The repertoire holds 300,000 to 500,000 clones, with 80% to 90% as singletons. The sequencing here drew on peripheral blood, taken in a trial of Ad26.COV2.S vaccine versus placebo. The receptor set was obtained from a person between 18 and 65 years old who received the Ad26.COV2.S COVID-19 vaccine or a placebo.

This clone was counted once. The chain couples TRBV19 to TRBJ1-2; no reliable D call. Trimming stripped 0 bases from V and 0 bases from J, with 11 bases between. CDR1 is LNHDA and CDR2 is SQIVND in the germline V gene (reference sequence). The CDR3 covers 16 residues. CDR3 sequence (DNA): TGTGCCAGTAGTATAGACGCCAGCCCTCCTAACTATGGCTACACCTTC. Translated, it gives CASSIDASPPNYGYTF.

The CDR3: CASSQDQFGTGEGYEQYF. CDR3 bases: TGCGCCAGCAGCCAAGATCAGTTCGGGACAGGGGAAGGCTACGAGCAGTACTTC. The chain has TRBV4-3 and TRBJ2-7, with 10 bases lining up with TRBD1. This CDR3 region has 18 residues. The germline V gene encodes CDR1 LGHNA and CDR2 YSLEER. J was trimmed by 3 bases and V by 0 bases; bases with no gene match: 11.

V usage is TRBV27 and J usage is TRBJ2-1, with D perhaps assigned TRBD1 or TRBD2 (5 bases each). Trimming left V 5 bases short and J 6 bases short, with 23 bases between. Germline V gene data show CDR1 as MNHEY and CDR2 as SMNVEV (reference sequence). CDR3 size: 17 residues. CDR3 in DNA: TGTGCCAGCAGTCATTTACCCCCACGGGACCTACTCAATGAGCAGTTCTTC. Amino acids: CASSHLPPRDLLNEQFF.

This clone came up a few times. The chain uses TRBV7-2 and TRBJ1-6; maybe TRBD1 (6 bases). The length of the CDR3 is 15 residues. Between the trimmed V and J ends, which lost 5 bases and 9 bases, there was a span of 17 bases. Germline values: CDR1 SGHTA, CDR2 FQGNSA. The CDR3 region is CASSPSRLRGSPLHF. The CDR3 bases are TGTGCCAGCAGCCCTTCCCGGCTCAGGGGTTCACCCCTCCACTTT.

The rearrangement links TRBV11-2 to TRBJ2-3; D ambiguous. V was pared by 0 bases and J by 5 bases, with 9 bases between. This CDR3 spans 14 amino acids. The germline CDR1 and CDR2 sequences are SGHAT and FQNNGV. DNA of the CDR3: TGTGCCAGCAGCTTAGATCCCGAAGGAGATACGCAGTATTTT. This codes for CASSLDPEGDTQYF.

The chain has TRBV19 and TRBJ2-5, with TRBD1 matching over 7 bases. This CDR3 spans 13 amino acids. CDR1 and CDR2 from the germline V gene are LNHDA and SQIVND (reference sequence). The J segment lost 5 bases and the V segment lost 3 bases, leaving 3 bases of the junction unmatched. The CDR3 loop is CASSMTGWETQYF. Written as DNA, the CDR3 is TGTGCCAGTAGTATGACAGGGTGGGAGACCCAGTACTTC.

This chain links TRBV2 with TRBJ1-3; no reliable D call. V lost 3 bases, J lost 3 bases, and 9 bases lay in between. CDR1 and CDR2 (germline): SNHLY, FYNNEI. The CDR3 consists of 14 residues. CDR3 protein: CASSDRSGGNTIYF. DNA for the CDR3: TGTGCCAGCAGTGACCGATCTGGTGGAAACACCATATATTTT.

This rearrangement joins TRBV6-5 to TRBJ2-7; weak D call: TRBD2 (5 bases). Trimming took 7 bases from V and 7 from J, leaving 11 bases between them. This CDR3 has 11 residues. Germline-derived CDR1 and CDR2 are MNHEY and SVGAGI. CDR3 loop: CASTSWEEQYF. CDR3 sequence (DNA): TGTGCCAGCACAAGTTGGGAGGAGCAGTACTTC.

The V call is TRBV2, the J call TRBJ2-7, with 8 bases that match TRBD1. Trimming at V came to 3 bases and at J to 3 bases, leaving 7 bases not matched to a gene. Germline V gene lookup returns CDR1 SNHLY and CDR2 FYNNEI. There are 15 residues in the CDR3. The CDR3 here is CASSDYQGADYEQYF. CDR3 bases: TGTGCCAGCAGTGATTACCAGGGGGCGGACTACGAGCAGTACTTC.

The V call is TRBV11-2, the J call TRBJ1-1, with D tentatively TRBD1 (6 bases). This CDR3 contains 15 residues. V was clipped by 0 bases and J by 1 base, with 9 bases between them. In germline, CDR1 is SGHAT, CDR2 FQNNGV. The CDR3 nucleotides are TGTGCCAGCAGCTTAGAGCGGGGGCGGAACACTGAAGCTTTCTTT. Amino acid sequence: CASSLERGRNTEAFF.

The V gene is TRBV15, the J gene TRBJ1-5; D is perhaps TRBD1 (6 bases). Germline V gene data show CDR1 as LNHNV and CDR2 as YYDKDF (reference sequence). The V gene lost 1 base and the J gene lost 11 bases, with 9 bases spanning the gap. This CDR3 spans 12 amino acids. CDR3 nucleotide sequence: TGTGCCACCAGCAGAGTAGGGGGAACCCAGCATTTT. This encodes CATSRVGGTQHF.

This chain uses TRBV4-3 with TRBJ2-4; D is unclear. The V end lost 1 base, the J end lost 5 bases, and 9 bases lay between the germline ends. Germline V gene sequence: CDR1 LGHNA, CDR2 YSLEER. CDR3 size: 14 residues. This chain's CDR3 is CASSQGRLQNIQYF. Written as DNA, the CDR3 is TGCGCCAGCAGCCAAGGTCGACTGCAAAACATTCAGTACTTC.

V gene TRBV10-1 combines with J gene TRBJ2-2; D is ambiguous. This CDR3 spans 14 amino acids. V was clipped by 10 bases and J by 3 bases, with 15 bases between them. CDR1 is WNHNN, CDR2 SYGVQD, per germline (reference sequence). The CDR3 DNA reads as TGCGCCACCAACAAGGCCATGGACACCGGGGAGCTGTTTTTT. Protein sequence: CATNKAMDTGELFF.

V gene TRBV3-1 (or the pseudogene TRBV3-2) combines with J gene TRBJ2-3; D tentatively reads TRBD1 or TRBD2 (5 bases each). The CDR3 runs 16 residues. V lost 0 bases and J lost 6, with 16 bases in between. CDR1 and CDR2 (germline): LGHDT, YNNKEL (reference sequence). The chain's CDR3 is CASSQESGPLSDTQYF. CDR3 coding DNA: TGTGCCAGCAGCCAAGAATCGGGGCCCCTGTCCGATACGCAGTATTTT.

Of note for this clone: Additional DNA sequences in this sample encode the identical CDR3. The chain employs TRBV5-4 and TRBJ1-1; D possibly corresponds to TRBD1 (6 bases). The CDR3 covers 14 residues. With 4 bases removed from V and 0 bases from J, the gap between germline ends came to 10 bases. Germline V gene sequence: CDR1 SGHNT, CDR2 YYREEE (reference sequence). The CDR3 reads CASSLDRLNTEAFF. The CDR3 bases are TGTGCCAGCAGCCTGGACAGATTGAACACTGAAGCTTTCTTT.

The chain's CDR3 is CASSYMRGREKLFF. For the CDR3, the DNA is TGTGCCAGCAGTTACATGAGGGGGAGAGAAAAACTGTTTTTT. This chain links TRBV6-5 with TRBJ1-4; possibly TRBD1 for D (6 bases). The CDR3 is made up of 14 amino acids. Looked up from germline, CDR1 is MNHEY and CDR2 is SVGAGI. V was cut by 2 bases and J by 8 bases, with 12 bases left in between.

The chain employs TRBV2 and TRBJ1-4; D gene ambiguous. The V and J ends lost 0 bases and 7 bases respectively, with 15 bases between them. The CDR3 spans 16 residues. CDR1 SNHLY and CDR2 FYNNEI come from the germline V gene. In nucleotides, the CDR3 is TGTGCCAGCAGTGAAGCCTACTCTGCGACGAGTGAAAAACTGTTTTTT. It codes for CASSEAYSATSEKLFF.

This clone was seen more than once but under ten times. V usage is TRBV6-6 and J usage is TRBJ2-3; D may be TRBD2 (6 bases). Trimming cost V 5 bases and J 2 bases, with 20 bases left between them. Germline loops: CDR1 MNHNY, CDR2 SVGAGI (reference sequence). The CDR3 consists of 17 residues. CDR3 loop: CASSQQTSGLFTDTQYF. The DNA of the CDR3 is TGTGCCAGCAGTCAGCAGACCTCGGGACTCTTCACAGATACGCAGTATTTT.

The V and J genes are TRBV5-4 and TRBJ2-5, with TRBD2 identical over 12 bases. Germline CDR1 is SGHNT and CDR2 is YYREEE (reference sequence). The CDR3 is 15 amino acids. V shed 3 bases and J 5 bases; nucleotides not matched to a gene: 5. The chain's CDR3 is CASSSRLAGVETQYF. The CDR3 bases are TGTGCCAGCAGCTCCCGACTAGCGGGGGTCGAGACCCAGTACTTC.

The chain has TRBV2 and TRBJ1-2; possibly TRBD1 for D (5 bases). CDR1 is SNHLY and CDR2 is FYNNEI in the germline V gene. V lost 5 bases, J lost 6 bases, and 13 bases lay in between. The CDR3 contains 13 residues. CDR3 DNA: TGTGCCAGCAGTCTTGGCTGGGGGGATGGCTACACCTTC. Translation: CASSLGWGDGYTF.

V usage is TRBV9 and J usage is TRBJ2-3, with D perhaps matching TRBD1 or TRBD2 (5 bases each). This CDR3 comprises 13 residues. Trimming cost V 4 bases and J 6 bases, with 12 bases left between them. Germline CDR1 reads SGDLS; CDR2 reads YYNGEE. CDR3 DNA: TGTGCCAGCAGCCTCCCTGGGACGGATACGCAGTATTTT. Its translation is CASSLPGTDTQYF. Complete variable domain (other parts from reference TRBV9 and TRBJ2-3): DSGVTQTPKHLITATGQRVTLRCSPRSGDLSVYWYQQSLDQGLQFLIQYYNGEERAKGNILERFSAQQFPDLHSELNLSSLELGDSALYFCASSLPGTDTQYFGPGTRLTVL.

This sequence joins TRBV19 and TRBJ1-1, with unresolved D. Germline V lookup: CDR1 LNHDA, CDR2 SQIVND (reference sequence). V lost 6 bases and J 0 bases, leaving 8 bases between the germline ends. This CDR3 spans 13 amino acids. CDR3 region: CASRESMNTEAFF. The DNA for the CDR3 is TGTGCCAGTAGAGAGTCCATGAACACTGAAGCTTTCTTT.